Listed below are T cell receptor beta chains from one sample, sequenced in a study of blood T cell repertoires in COVID-19. Measured with immunoSEQ multiplex PCR; TCRdb has only the in-frame clones, and not every one. The sample lists more than 110,000 clones, 75% to 80% occurring once. Sequences were obtained from PBMCs or T cells enriched from blood (not recorded which). The receptors originated from a woman between 45 and 60 years old who had recovered from COVID-19. The CDR3 runs from the conserved cysteine through the conserved F or W. Fields, in order: D gene, J gene, V gene, CDR3 length, clone size, CDR3 DNA, CDR3 protein. The D gene is left open where the match is weak. Clone size is stated in some rows and not others, as once, few, many or a class when expanded.

- TRBJ2-7 TRBV10-2 14 - TGCGCCAGCAGTGAGTCGGGGACAAAATACGAGCAGTACTTC CASSESGTKYEQYF
- TRBJ2-7 TRBV5-1 12 - TGCGCCAGCAGCCGAGGGGGCTACGAGCAGTACTTC CASSRGGYEQYF
TRBD1 TRBJ1-6 TRBV6-5 14 - TGTGCCAGCACCTGGAGGGGGCGAGATTCACCCCTCCACTTT CASTWRGRDSPLHF
TRBD1 TRBJ1-1 TRBV19 13 - TGTGCCAGTAGTGCCACAGGGGTAACTGAAGCTTTCTTT CASSATGVTEAFF
TRBD2 TRBJ2-1 TRBV16 17 - TGTGCCAGCAGCCAATTCCGGGTAGCGGGAGGGCCTCATGAGCAGTTCTTC CASSQFRVAGGPHEQFF
- TRBJ1-2 TRBV6-5 14 - TGTGCCAGCAGTTTTATCAGGGCAAACTATGGCTACACCTTC CASSFIRANYGYTF
- TRBJ1-6 TRBV7-2 14 few TGTGCCAGCAGCTTACGTCGCCGGGATTCACCCCTCCACTTT CASSLRRRDSPLHF
- TRBJ1-1 TRBV10-3 13 - TGTGCCATCAGGGGACATGAGAACACTGAAGCTTTCTTT CAIRGHENTEAFF
TRBD1 TRBJ1-4 TRBV6-5 15 - TGTGCCAGCAGTACCCGGGGACAGTCTAATGAAAAACTGTTTTTT CASSTRGQSNEKLFF
- TRBJ2-1 TRBV27 15 - TGTGCCAGCAGCCGACGGAGCGGTTCCTACAATGAGCAGTTCTTC CASSRRSGSYNEQFF